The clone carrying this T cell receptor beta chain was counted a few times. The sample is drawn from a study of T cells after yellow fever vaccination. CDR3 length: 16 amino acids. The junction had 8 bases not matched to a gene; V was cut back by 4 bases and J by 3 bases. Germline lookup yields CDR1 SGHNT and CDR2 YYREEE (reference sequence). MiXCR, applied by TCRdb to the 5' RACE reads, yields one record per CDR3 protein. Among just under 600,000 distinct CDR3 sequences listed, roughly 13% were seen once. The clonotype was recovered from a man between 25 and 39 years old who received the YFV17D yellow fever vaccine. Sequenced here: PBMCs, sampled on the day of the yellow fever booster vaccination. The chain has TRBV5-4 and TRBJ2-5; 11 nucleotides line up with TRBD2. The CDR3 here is CASSRPSGRQKETQYF. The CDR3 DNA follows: TGTGCCAGCAGCAGACCTAGCGGGAGGCAGAAAGAGACCCAGTACTTC.